This TCR beta chain was observed in a study of blood T cell repertoires in COVID-19 (dated by TCRdb to between 2020 and 2021). Context from the whole study: Samples from collaborators originated in the United States, Italy and Spain and spanned both the acute and convalescent phases of COVID-19. The sample metadata nearly always contained a de-identified subject ID, COVID-19 status, age in years and sex. The material from the prospective study consisted of cDNA or gDNA derived from T cells, B-cell-depleted T cells, or PBMCs. Samples came from the ongoing ImmuneRACE study (first 160 participants) plus 1,254 subjects from 6 global collaborators. The repertoires were released in a freely available public database intended as a resource for research on the immune response to SARS-CoV-2. Where available, HLA class I and class II types were taken from metadata supplied by the sample provider and were not determined by assay-based typing. The dataset comprised deeply sampled blood TCRbeta repertoires from subjects exposed to, actively infected with, or recovered from COVID-19. Broader findings and caveats from the paper: The quantity of clinical and demographic metadata differed by source and by participant and was supplied without curation.

Of note for this clone: Its recognized antigen is unknown. The sample holds no much larger clone one base away, and base qualities are not on file.

The germline V gene yields SGHRS for CDR1 and YFSETQ for CDR2. Its CDR3 holds 15 amino acids, cysteine through phenylalanine. The retained sequence is limited to the CDR3, 45 bases, with the frame set at the first base. Here V drops 4 bases and J drops 2 bases, and the junction holds 5 bases not matched to any gene. TCRbeta CDR3 regions were amplified from genomic DNA by means of the immunoSEQ Assay, a bias-controlled multiplex PCR. The source study handled its data this way. Nucleated cell counts per sample were estimated from amplification of reference gene primers within the assay. To quantify the absolute abundance of each unique TCRbeta CDR3 rearrangement, sequence reads were collapsed and filtered. For each sample, productive Simpson clonality was calculated as the square root of Simpson's diversity index across productive rearrangements. The table was pulled from immuneACCESS by TCRdb, which kept in-frame rearrangements only. Such tables lose some clones; where checked, under half of the loss comes from unresolved V genes, and the rest has no known cause. The V and J calls and clone size come from that table; D and trimming were worked out from the DNA. This sample is represented by roughly 32,000 clones; roughly 85% of them were singletons. Jointly, the top ten make up about 9.6% of the sample.

Each collaborating institution followed its own protocols to collect whole blood in K2EDTA tubes. Collaborator samples were shipped for TCRbeta analysis as frozen whole blood, isolated PBMCs, or DNA extracted from either sample type. The chain uses TRBV5-1 and TRBJ1-1; a stretch of 10 junction bases matches TRBD1. The specimen was peripheral blood. The source is a man of 80 years or more with active COVID-19. The CDR3: CASSRGDRGNTEAFF. The DNA reads TGCGCCAGCAGCAGAGGGGACAGGGGAAACACTGAAGCTTTCTTT.